The 12 T cell receptor beta chains in this list originate from one sample, sequenced in a study of T cells in women clearing cervical HPV infection. Clones were read by immunoSEQ multiplex PCR, and TCRdb kept only the in-frame ones, dropping some. This sample's clone table lists about 41,000 clones. Sequencing was performed on blood buffy coat. These receptors were collected from a woman aged 18-70 years with a cervical HPV16 infection that either progressed to CIN3+ or cleared (not recorded which).

In regard to this clone: The read comes to an end 3 residues before the CDR3 does, leaving the germline J gene to fill in the end. The J gene is TRBJ1-4, the V gene TRBV30, with TRBD1 matching over 9 bases. In germline, CDR1 is GTSNPN, CDR2 SVGIG (reference sequence). The CDR3 totals 13 residues. Unmatched junction bases numbered 4, after V lost 3 bases and J lost 8 bases. The covered CDR3 bases are TGTGCCTGGAGGCGGGACAGGGTCGAAAAA. Its translation is CAWRRDRVEK. The complete CDR3 reads CAWRRDRVEKLFF.

Details on this clone: The read finishes 3 residues shy of the CDR3 end, and the germline J gene is used to complete it. The rearrangement uses TRBV10-3 and TRBJ2-2, with 7 bases that match TRBD2. This CDR3 region has 14 residues. V trimming: 6 bases; J trimming: 1 base; junction bases outside the gene matches: 2. Looked up from germline, CDR1 is ENHRY and CDR2 is SYGVKD. The part of the CDR3 DNA that was read is TGTGCCATCAGGAGCGGGGTGAACACCGGGGAG. It translates to CAIRSGVNTGE. The complete CDR3 sequence is CAIRSGVNTGELFF.

As for this clone: The sequenced fragment ends 3 residues before the CDR3 boundary, so the rest is inferred from the germline J gene. The rearrangement uses TRBV7-9 and TRBJ1-6; D is unclear. Trimming left V 4 bases short and J 8 bases short, with 15 bases between. Germline CDR1 and CDR2: SEHNR and FQNEAQ (reference sequence). This CDR3 region has 15 residues. The CDR3 sequence: CASSYEKGRHSPLHF. CDR3 DNA (partial): TGTGCCAGCAGCTATGAGAAGGGTCGGCATTCACCC.

Incomplete CDR3 DNA: TGTGCCAGCGGTTTTCCGGGGGACACTGAA. It translates to CASGFPGDTE. The entire CDR3 protein reads CASGFPGDTEAFF. The chain couples TRBV7-9 to TRBJ1-1; TRBD1 might be the D (5 bases). Read sequence stops 3 residues before the CDR3 end, and the germline J gene provides the missing end. This CDR3 is 13 amino acids long. Trimming stripped 8 bases from V and 3 bases from J, with 13 bases between. Germline assignment: CDR1 SEHNR and CDR2 FQNEAQ (reference sequence). Variable domain in full (rest from reference TRBV7-9 and TRBJ1-1): DTGVSQNPRHKITKRGQNVTFRCDPISEHNRLYWYRQTLGQGPEFLTYFQNEAQLEKSRLLSDRFSAERPKGSFSTLEIQRTEQGDSAMYLCASGFPGDTEAFFGQGTRLTVV.

Of note for this clone: One junction end disagrees with the germline gene, perhaps due to a read error. The sequenced CDR3 bases are TGTGCCAGCAGCGGCACAGAGACG. The encoded protein is CASSGTET. The whole CDR3 protein is CASSGTETQYF. The V gene is TRBV7-9, the J gene TRBJ2-3, with unresolved D. The CDR3 end falls 3 residues outside the read, so it is completed with the germline J gene. CDR1 is SEHNR and CDR2 is FQNEAQ in the germline V gene (reference sequence). CDR3 size: 11 residues.

With regard to this clone: The read ends 3 residues before the CDR3 terminus; that terminus is restored from the germline J gene. The chain employs TRBV5-1 and TRBJ2-3; D is ambiguous. V gave up 0 bases and J gave up 0 bases, with 11 bases separating them. Germline V CDR1 and CDR2: SGHRS, YFSETQ. This CDR3 is 16 amino acids long. Incomplete CDR3 DNA: TGCGCCAGCAGCTTGGAAATAGCAGACAGCACAGATACG. Its protein is CASSLEIADSTDT. The entire CDR3 is CASSLEIADSTDTQYF.

Of note for this clone: The read is 3 residues too short to cover the CDR3 end, so that end is filled in from the germline J gene. This chain links TRBV20-1 with TRBJ2-5, with D unclear. The CDR3 contains 11 residues. Germline V gene sequence: CDR1 DFQATT, CDR2 SNEGSKA (reference sequence). Between the trimmed V and J ends, which lost 7 bases and 4 bases, there was a span of 10 bases. This CDR3 reads CSEGFSETQYF. The DNA read from the CDR3 is TGCAGTGAAGGTTTTTCAGAGACC.

The DNA read from the CDR3 is TGCGCCAGCAGCTTGGGGCAAATCTACAATGAG. Translating gives CASSLGQIYNE. In full, the CDR3 reads CASSLGQIYNEQFF. The chain couples TRBV5-1 to TRBJ2-1; D gene uncertain. The read ends 3 residues shy of where the CDR3 ends; the end is completed using the germline J gene. Germline CDR1 and CDR2: SGHRS and YFSETQ. The V end lost 0 bases, the J end lost 3 bases, and 7 bases lay between the germline ends. The CDR3 sequence is 14 residues long.

Remarks on this clone: Read data end 3 residues before the CDR3 end; the end is taken from the germline J gene. V usage is TRBV18 and J usage is TRBJ2-1, with 8 nucleotides matching TRBD2. Per the germline V gene, CDR1 is KGHSH and CDR2 is LQKENI. The CDR3 runs 16 residues. J lost 9 bases, V lost 0 bases, and 10 bases had no gene match. The chain's CDR3 is CASSPPISGSFGEQFF. The CDR3 bases that were read are TGTGCCAGCTCACCACCTATCAGCGGGAGTTTTGGTGAG. The full variable domain, with the rest looked up from reference TRBV18 and TRBJ2-1, is NAGVMQNPRHLVRRRGQEARLRCSPMKGHSHVYWYRQLPEEGLKFMVYLQKENIIDESGMPKERFSAEFPKEGPSILRIQQVVRGDSAAYFCASSPPISGSFGEQFFGPGTRLTVL.

With respect to this clone: Sequencing ends 3 residues short of the CDR3 end; the germline J gene provides the rest. The genes are TRBV7-3 and TRBJ1-2; D gene ambiguous. V shed 2 bases and J shed 2 bases, with 6 bases lying between them. Germline CDR1 is SGHTA and CDR2 is FQGTGA. The CDR3 has 13 residues. The CDR3 sequence is CASSLGLNYGYTF. CDR3 bases read: TGTGCCAGCAGCTTAGGGCTGAACTATGGC.

As to this clone: The read stops 3 residues short of the end of the CDR3; the missing end is completed from the germline J gene. The V gene is TRBV19, the J gene TRBJ1-1, with D hard to call. The CDR3 runs to 13 residues. Germline lookup yields CDR1 LNHDA and CDR2 SQIVND (reference sequence). The V end was cut by 4 bases, the J end by 3 bases, with 9 bases between. The chain's CDR3 is CASSRLMDTEAFF. The sequenced CDR3 bases are TGTGCCAGTAGTAGACTAATGGACACTGAA.

With respect to this clone: The read ends 3 residues early relative to the CDR3; the germline J gene fills the gap. This chain joins TRBV19 and TRBJ1-2, with TRBD1 as a possible D gene (5 bases). CDR3 length equals 15 residues. Trimming took off 1 base at V and 3 bases at J, with 12 bases between the two ends. CDR1 is LNHDA and CDR2 is SQIVND in the germline V gene (reference sequence). The sequenced CDR3 bases are TGTGCCAGTAGTATAGTTCCGGGGGAGCACTATGGC. Residues: CASSIVPGEHYG. The entire CDR3 reads CASSIVPGEHYGYTF.